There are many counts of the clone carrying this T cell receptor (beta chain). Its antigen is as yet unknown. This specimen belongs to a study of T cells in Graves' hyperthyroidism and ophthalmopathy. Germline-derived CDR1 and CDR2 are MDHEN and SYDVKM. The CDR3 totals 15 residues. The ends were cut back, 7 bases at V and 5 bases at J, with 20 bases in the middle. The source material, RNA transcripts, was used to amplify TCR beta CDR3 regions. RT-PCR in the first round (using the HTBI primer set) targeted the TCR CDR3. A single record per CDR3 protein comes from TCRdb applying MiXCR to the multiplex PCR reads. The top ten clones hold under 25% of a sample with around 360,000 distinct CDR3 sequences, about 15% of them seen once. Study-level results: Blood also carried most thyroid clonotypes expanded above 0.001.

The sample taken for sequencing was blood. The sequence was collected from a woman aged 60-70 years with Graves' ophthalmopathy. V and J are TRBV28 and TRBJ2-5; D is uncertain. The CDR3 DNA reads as TGTGCCAGCACCAATCTGGGCCGCCAAGGGGAGACCCAGTACTTC. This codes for CASTNLGRQGETQYF.